This section outlines one TCR beta chain sequence together with its context. Antigen unknown. This record belongs to a study of cytomegalovirus exposure and HLA in healthy donors. Study results and limitations: Reported findings show TCR beta sequences accurately forecast HLA-A and HLA-B alleles in most subjects. With further analysis later on, most CMV-associated TCR beta chains appeared HLA-restricted. Many donors shared some public TCRs, even though most TCR sequences were rare.

PCR employed 60 Vbeta and 13 Jbeta primers. Original handling: The authors later counted roughly 76 million unique TCR beta chains, some 11 million of them shared. TCRdb's copy holds only in-frame clones and misses some; the assay was immunoSEQ multiplex PCR. The V and J calls and clone size are taken from that table; D and trimming were inferred from the DNA. The profile shows about 91,000 clones, roughly nine tenths of them singletons. Material for sequencing was PBMCs. The receptor comes from a man under 40 in good health and CMV-seropositive.

CDR3 bases: TGTGCCAGCTCACCCGACATTATAGAAGAGACCCAGTACTTC. It codes for CASSPDIIEETQYF. The rearrangement joins TRBV18 to TRBJ2-5; D is unclear. The V gene's germline CDR1 is KGHSH and CDR2 LQKENI. V was clipped by 3 bases and J by 3 bases, with 11 bases between them. The CDR3 contains 14 residues.